A single sample gave rise to the 18 T cell receptor beta chains below, sequenced in a study of response to subunit inactivated influenza vaccine. TCRdb called the RT-PCR reads again in MiXCR, with one record for every CDR3 protein. This sample has some 640,000 distinct CDR3 sequences, with approximately 14% found just once. The sequences come from PBMCs from blood, collected less than 15 days before vaccination. These receptors were collected from a man in his forties or fifties who received an inactivated influenza vaccine.

V is TRBV12-3 or TRBV12-4 and J is TRBJ2-2; D uncertain. Trimming shortened V by 4 bases and J by 1 base, and 7 bases separated the two germline ends. The CDR3 loop spans 14 amino acids. The CDR3 coding sequence is TGTGCCAGCAGTTCACGGGTGAACACCGGGGAGCTGTTTTTT. Protein sequence: CASSSRVNTGELFF.

The chain employs TRBV2 and TRBJ2-1; weak D call: TRBD1 (6 bases). Trimming took off 6 bases at V and 8 bases at J, with 11 bases between the two ends. CDR3 length: 12 amino acids. Germline values: CDR1 SNHLY, CDR2 FYNNEI. The CDR3 is CASRNRVDEQFF. CDR3 coding DNA: TGTGCCAGCAGGAACAGGGTCGATGAGCAGTTCTTC. Together with reference TRBV2 and TRBJ2-1, the CDR3 gives the full variable domain: EPEVTQTPSHQVTQMGQEVILRCVPISNHLYFYWYRQILGQKVEFLVSFYNNEISEKSEIFDDQFSVERPDGSNFTLKIRSTKLEDSAMYFCASRNRVDEQFFGPGTRLTVL.

This chain's CDR3 is CASSDEGAKSYEQYF. In nucleotides, the CDR3 is TGTGCCAGCAGTGATGAGGGGGCTAAGTCCTACGAGCAGTACTTC. The chain recombines TRBV6-1 with TRBJ2-7; 7 bases map to TRBD1. The CDR3 is made up of 15 amino acids. The V and J ends lost 3 bases and 1 base, in that order; junction bases with no gene match: 6. Per germline, CDR1 MNHNS and CDR2 SASEGT.

This clonotype has just a few counts. The V call is TRBV7-8, the J call TRBJ2-5; 8 positions agree with TRBD2. This CDR3 is 13 amino acids long. Per germline, CDR1 SGHVS and CDR2 FQNEAQ. V shed 8 bases and J 4 bases; nucleotides not matched to a gene: 6. The CDR3 DNA sequence: TGTGCCAGCCGGGGGGGCCGGAGAGAGACCCAGTACTTC. Protein product: CASRGGRRETQYF.

This clonotype came up a few times. The V call is TRBV4-3, the J call TRBJ2-1; 10 bases line up with TRBD1. V lost 1 base, J lost 5 bases, and 11 bases stayed unmatched. CDR3 size: 18 residues. CDR1 and CDR2 (germline): LGHNA, YSLEER. The CDR3 sequence is CASSQGTGGLATDNEQFF. DNA for the CDR3: TGCGCCAGCAGCCAAGGGACAGGGGGGTTAGCAACGGACAATGAGCAGTTCTTC.

The rearrangement links TRBV7-2 to TRBJ2-5; TRBD1 aligns across 7 bases. Trimming at V came to 4 bases and at J to 2 bases, leaving 7 bases not matched to a gene. This CDR3 spans 15 amino acids. Germline V lookup: CDR1 SGHTA, CDR2 FQGNSA. In DNA form, the CDR3 reads TGTGCCAGCAGCTCTACAGGGGTCCGACAAGAGACCCAGTACTTC. It specifies CASSSTGVRQETQYF. Full variable domain (remainder filled in from reference TRBV7-2 and TRBJ2-5): GAGVSQSPSNKVTEKGKDVELRCDPISGHTALYWYRQSLGQGLEFLIYFQGNSAPDKSGLPSDRFSAERTGGSVSTLTIQRTQQEDSAVYLCASSSTGVRQETQYFGPGTRLLVL.

This clonotype turned up a few times. The genes are TRBV7-9 and TRBJ2-2; D is uncertain. The CDR3 has 14 residues. The V and J ends lost 2 bases and 4 bases respectively, with 8 bases between them. In germline, CDR1 is SEHNR, CDR2 FQNEAQ (reference sequence). CDR3 DNA: TGTGCCAGCAGCTTAAAGGTAGTCACCGGGGAGCTGTTTTTT. It codes for CASSLKVVTGELFF.

In this sample, this clonotype turned up many times. The V call is TRBV7-8, the J call TRBJ2-1, with a weak D call TRBD2 (6 bases). Germline loops: CDR1 SGHVS, CDR2 FQNEAQ. Trimming left V 5 bases short and J 9 bases short, with 17 bases between. CDR3 length: 14 residues. The CDR3 loop reads CASSPAGSLGEQFF. CDR3 sequence (DNA): TGTGCCAGCAGCCCGGCCGGGAGTTTGGGTGAGCAGTTCTTC.

This clonotype was observed a handful of times. The chain carries TRBV20-1 and TRBJ1-1; no definite D call. Germline loops: CDR1 DFQATT, CDR2 SNEGSKA (reference sequence). V was clipped by 3 bases and J by 2 bases, with 7 bases between them. The CDR3 is 12 residues long. The CDR3 protein is CSARYINTEAFF. Written as DNA, the CDR3 is TGCAGTGCTAGGTATATTAACACTGAAGCTTTCTTT.

J is TRBJ1-1 and V is TRBV12-3 or TRBV12-4; unclear D gene. V was trimmed by 7 bases and J by 1 base, leaving 10 bases between them. This CDR3 is built from 13 residues. CDR3 nucleotide sequence: TGTGCCAGCAATCTCTGGGGGAACACTGAAGCTTTCTTT. It codes for CASNLWGNTEAFF.

The gene calls are TRBV7-2 and TRBJ2-5; D ambiguous. Germline CDR1 reads SGHTA; CDR2 reads FQGNSA. The CDR3 covers 14 residues. Trimming removed 4 bases from V and 2 bases from J, with 11 bases in between. CDR3: CASSSPWIQETQYF. Here the CDR3 DNA reads TGTGCCAGCAGCTCCCCCTGGATTCAAGAGACCCAGTACTTC.

The chain uses TRBV10-3 and TRBJ1-1; 9 bases match TRBD1. This CDR3 has 18 amino acids. The germline gives CDR1 ENHRY, CDR2 SYGVKD. V trimming: 4 bases; J trimming: 4 bases; junction bases outside the gene matches: 16. DNA of the CDR3: TGTGCCATCAGTGGACACCAAGCGGGACAGGGACGGGGCACTGAAGCTTTCTTT. Its protein is CAISGHQAGQGRGTEAFF.

In its sample, this clonotype was seen many times. This chain connects TRBV12-3 or TRBV12-4 to TRBJ2-7; D might be TRBD1 (6 bases). The V end was cut by 3 bases, the J end by 9 bases, with 21 bases between. The CDR3 runs 15 residues. The CDR3 DNA is TGTGCCAGCAGTTTGGACAGCCCGAAGATAACCGGGCAGTACTTC. This codes for CASSLDSPKITGQYF.

The chain is built from TRBV29-1 and TRBJ2-3; 7 bases line up with TRBD2. J was trimmed by 11 bases and V by 3 bases; bases with no gene match: 2. CDR1 and CDR2 from the germline V gene are SQVTM and ANQGSEA. The CDR3 runs to 10 residues. The CDR3 DNA follows: TGCAGCGTTGATGGGGGGGTGCAGTATTTT. Its protein product is CSVDGGVQYF.

At least ten counts were recorded for this clonotype. The chain links TRBV19 to TRBJ2-7; the match to TRBD1 covers 7 bases. This CDR3 has 14 residues. Trimming at V came to 5 bases and at J to 4 bases, leaving 8 bases not matched to a gene. CDR1 and CDR2 from the germline V gene are LNHDA and SQIVND (reference sequence). The DNA of the CDR3 is TGTGCCAGTAGTCTCCGACAGGGACATTACGAGCAGTACTTC. It specifies CASSLRQGHYEQYF.

The chain is built from TRBV4-2 and TRBJ2-7; TRBD2 matches 9 bases. CDR3 size: 15 residues. Germline assignment: CDR1 LGHNA and CDR2 YNFKEQ. J was trimmed by 0 bases and V by 4 bases; bases with no gene match: 4. The CDR3 sequence is CASSPRAGGSYEQYF. CDR3 sequence (DNA): TGTGCCAGCAGCCCAAGAGCGGGGGGCTCCTACGAGCAGTACTTC.

This clonotype occurred a few times. The V gene is TRBV5-1, the J gene TRBJ2-5; D is perhaps TRBD1 (6 bases). Germline V lookup: CDR1 SGHRS, CDR2 YFSETQ. The CDR3 has 14 amino acids. V shed 4 bases and J shed 2 bases, with 12 bases lying between them. The CDR3 sequence is CASSPGHKQETQYF. The CDR3 nucleotides read TGCGCCAGCAGCCCGGGACACAAACAAGAGACCCAGTACTTC.

Comment on this clonotype: Since no conserved phenylalanine or tryptophan closes the CDR3, a read error is the likely cause. The CDR3 nucleotides are TGTGCCAGCAGCGAGGGACTAGCAAGGGTCGATGAGCAGTTCCTC. This encodes CASSEGLARVDEQFL. The V call is TRBV9, the J call TRBJ2-1, with 9 nucleotides matching TRBD2. With V trimmed by 3 bases and J by 8 bases, 9 bases remained unmatched. The germline V gene has CDR1 SGDLS and CDR2 YYNGEE. This CDR3 has 15 residues.